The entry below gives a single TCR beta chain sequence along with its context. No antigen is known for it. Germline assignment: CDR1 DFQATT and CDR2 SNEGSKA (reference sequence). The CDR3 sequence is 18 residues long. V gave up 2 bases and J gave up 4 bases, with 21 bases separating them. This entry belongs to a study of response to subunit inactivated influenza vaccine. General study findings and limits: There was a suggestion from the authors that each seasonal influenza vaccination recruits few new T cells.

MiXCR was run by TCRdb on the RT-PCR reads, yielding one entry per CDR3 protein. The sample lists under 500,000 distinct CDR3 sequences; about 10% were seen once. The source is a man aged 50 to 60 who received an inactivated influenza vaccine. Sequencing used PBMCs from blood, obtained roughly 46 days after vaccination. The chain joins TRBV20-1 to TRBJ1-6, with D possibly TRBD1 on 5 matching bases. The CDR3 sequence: CSARSDGARRTYNSPLHF. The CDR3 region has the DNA TGCAGTGCTAGATCAGACGGGGCCAGGAGAACTTATAATTCACCCCTCCACTTT.